Listed below are T cell receptor beta chains from one sample, sequenced in a study of T-cell reconstitution after alpha-beta-depleted transplantation in children. TCRdb ran MiXCR on the PCR reads and lists one entry per CDR3 protein. The table lists around 600,000 distinct CDR3 sequences, roughly 15% of them singletons, with about 1.1% in the top ten. The starting material was PBMCs from the stem cell graft donor, obtained from the stem cell graft. Receptors originate from a human donor who donated a stem cell graft to a child with acute myeloid leukemia. Each CDR3 is given with its conserved first and last residue. The D gene is left open where the match is weak. For some rows the clone size is stated as once, few or many, or as a class when expanded; others skip it.

clone_size,d_call,j_call,v_call,cdr3_aa,cdr3_nt
few,TRBD1,TRBJ2-7,TRBV12-3/TRBV12-4,CASSVDRGLGEQYF,TGTGCCAGCAGCGTGGACAGGGGCCTGGGCGAGCAGTACTTC
-,TRBD2,TRBJ2-3,TRBV13,CASSLDPAGGPSDTQYF,TGTGCCAGCAGCTTAGATCCAGCGGGGGGGCCTTCAGATACGCAGTATTTT
many,-,TRBJ2-6,TRBV12-3/TRBV12-4,CASSRQVSGANVLTF,TGTGCCAGCAGTCGCCAGGTCTCTGGGGCCAACGTCCTGACTTTC
few,TRBD1,TRBJ2-2,TRBV7-2,CASSLMSAGGNTGELFF,TGTGCCAGCAGCTTAATGTCGGCAGGGGGAAACACCGGGGAGCTGTTTTTT
few,TRBD1,TRBJ2-3,TRBV12-3/TRBV12-4,CASTLDRATQYF,TGTGCCAGCACCCTAGACAGGGCCACGCAGTATTTT
many,TRBD1,TRBJ2-7,TRBV18,CASSPPGTGGKYEQYF,TGTGCCAGCTCACCGCCCGGGACAGGGGGCAAGTACGAGCAGTACTTC
few,-,TRBJ1-2,TRBV5-1,CASSPAGGRYTF,TGCGCCAGCAGCCCGGCGGGAGGTAGATACACCTTC
many,-,TRBJ1-5,TRBV7-2,CASSAGGGRPQHF,TGTGCCAGCAGCGCTGGGGGGGGACGGCCCCAGCATTTT
many,-,TRBJ1-2,TRBV13,CASSLGLTGRLYGYTF,TGTGCCAGCAGCTTAGGCCTAACGGGCCGCCTCTATGGCTACACCTTC
few,-,TRBJ1-5,TRBV21-1,CASSLLPGGPTQPQHF,TGTGCCAGCAGCCTACTCCCCGGGGGCCCTACCCAGCCCCAGCATTTT
many,TRBD1,TRBJ2-3,TRBV20-1,CSARGDRGHARTDTQYF,TGCAGTGCTAGAGGGGACAGGGGGCACGCTCGCACAGATACGCAGTATTTT
many,-,TRBJ1-2,TRBV12-3/TRBV12-4,CASRPHLSYGYTF,TGTGCCAGCAGGCCACACCTCTCTTATGGCTACACCTTC
many,-,TRBJ1-1,TRBV4-3,CASSQDRGNTEAFF,TGCGCCAGCAGCCAAGATAGGGGGAACACTGAAGCTTTCTTT
few,-,TRBJ1-6,TRBV12-3/TRBV12-4,CASSSLRTVSPLHF,TGTGCCAGCAGTTCCCTCCGGACAGTTTCACCCCTCCACTTT
few,TRBD1,TRBJ2-5,TRBV12-3/TRBV12-4,CASSQDRAGRETQYF,TGTGCCAGCAGCCAAGACAGGGCAGGGCGAGAGACCCAGTACTTC
many,TRBD1,TRBJ1-4,TRBV20-1,CSALDRRGEKLFF,TGCAGTGCCTTGGACAGGAGGGGTGAAAAACTGTTTTTT
-,-,TRBJ1-2,TRBV30,CAWCPGTMDNYGYTF,TGTGCCTGGTGCCCCGGGACAATGGATAACTATGGCTACACCTTC
many,TRBD1,TRBJ1-2,TRBV20-1,CSARGDSINYGYTF,TGCAGTGCTAGGGGGGACAGCATTAACTATGGCTACACCTTC
few,TRBD1,TRBJ1-2,TRBV5-1,CASREGASVYTF,TGCGCCAGCAGAGAGGGGGCGTCGGTCTACACCTTC
many,-,TRBJ1-4,TRBV29-1,CSVEPYGAGEKLFF,TGCAGCGTTGAACCCTACGGGGCGGGGGAAAAACTGTTTTTT
many,-,TRBJ1-1,TRBV21-1,CASSKAGQNTEAFF,TGTGCCAGCAGCAAAGCGGGACAGAACACTGAAGCTTTCTTT
-,TRBD2,TRBJ2-1,TRBV7-3,CASSSQPGGGKHERFF,TGTGCCAGCAGCTCCCAACCGGGCGGGGGGAAGCATGAGCGGTTCTTC
-,TRBD1,TRBJ2-1,TRBV7-3,CASSWTGGNYNEQSF,TGTGCCAGCAGCTGGACAGGGGGGAACTACAATGAGCAGTCCTTC
many,-,TRBJ1-2,TRBV29-1,CSATRDAQGATPLGGYTF,TGCAGCGCTACAAGGGATGCGCAGGGAGCCACACCTCTAGGAGGCTACACCTTC
few,TRBD2,TRBJ2-5,TRBV4-1,CASSQESAGDQETQYF,TGCGCCAGCAGCCAAGAGTCAGCGGGGGACCAAGAGACCCAGTACTTC
-,-,TRBJ2-4,TRBV27,CASRSTGTDLAKNMQYF,TGTGCCAGCAGATCTACCGGGACGGACCTAGCCAAAAACATGCAGTACTTC
-,TRBD1,TRBJ1-5,TRBV24-1,CATSGGTAYQPQHF,TGTGCCACCAGTGGCGGGACAGCGTATCAGCCCCAGCATTTT
few,-,TRBJ2-3,TRBV5-1,CASSWGVDTDTQYF,TGCGCCAGCAGCTGGGGGGTTGACACAGATACGCAGTATTTT
-,TRBD2,TRBJ2-1,TRBV20-1,CSASASGAPYNDQFF,TGCAGTGCTAGTGCGAGCGGGGCCCCCTACAATGACCAGTTCTTC
many,TRBD1,TRBJ2-7,TRBV11-2,CASSLPSGQGARPYEQYF,TGTGCCAGCAGCTTACCCTCGGGACAGGGGGCGAGGCCCTACGAGCAGTACTTC
-,-,TRBJ1-1,TRBV11-3,CASSPPWGRGTEAFF,TGTGCCAGCAGCCCCCCGTGGGGGAGAGGTACTGAAGCTTTCTTT
few,-,TRBJ2-6,TRBV29-1,CSVEDNSGANVLTF,TGCAGCGTTGAGGACAACTCTGGGGCCAACGTCCTGACTTTC
-,-,TRBJ2-5,TRBV27,CASSLEGDETQYF,TGTGCCAGCAGTTTAGAAGGGGACGAGACCCAGTACTTC
many,-,TRBJ1-1,TRBV6-1,CAARGSMNTEAFF,TGTGCCGCCCGGGGCAGCATGAACACTGAAGCTTTCTTT
few,-,TRBJ2-1,TRBV5-1,CASSWQSSINEQFF,TGCGCCAGCAGCTGGCAGAGCTCGATAAATGAGCAGTTCTTC
-,TRBD2,TRBJ2-1,TRBV6-6,CASHGGGYNEQFF,TGTGCCAGTCACGGGGGGGGGTACAATGAGCAGTTCTTC
many,-,TRBJ2-5,TRBV20-1,CSALRPTGKGQETQYF,TGCAGTGCCCTCCGGCCAACTGGAAAGGGACAAGAGACCCAGTACTTC
-,TRBD1,TRBJ2-2,TRBV9,CASSEDRVPGELFF,TGTGCCAGCAGCGAGGACAGGGTACCCGGGGAGCTGTTTTTT
many,TRBD2,TRBJ2-5,TRBV7-2,CASSFQRGEYETQYF,TGTGCCAGCAGCTTCCAGCGGGGGGAGTATGAGACCCAGTACTTC
few,TRBD1,TRBJ2-2,TRBV12-3/TRBV12-4,CASSHIQGGGELFF,TGTGCCAGCAGTCATATACAGGGGGGCGGGGAGCTGTTTTTT
many,-,TRBJ1-5,TRBV20-1,CSARYGAGNQPQHF,TGCAGTGCTAGATATGGGGCCGGCAATCAGCCCCAGCATTTT
few,TRBD1,TRBJ2-5,TRBV5-1,CASRQGQGRLQETQYF,TGCGCCAGCAGACAAGGACAGGGACGACTCCAAGAGACCCAGTACTTC
few,TRBD2,TRBJ2-1,TRBV7-9,CASSSRLAGRNNEQFF,TGTGCCAGCAGCTCCCGACTAGCGGGGCGCAACAATGAGCAGTTCTTC
-,-,TRBJ1-2,TRBV7-2,CASKGPGRLGFYGYTF,TGTGCCAGTAAGGGGCCCGGGAGACTCGGTTTTTATGGCTACACCTTC
many,TRBD1,TRBJ1-1,TRBV29-1,CSVVVQGETEAFF,TGCAGCGTTGTGGTACAGGGGGAGACTGAAGCTTTCTTT
few,-,TRBJ2-5,TRBV24-1,CATSEGTFQETQYF,TGTGCCACCAGTGAAGGGACATTCCAAGAGACCCAGTACTTC
many,TRBD1,TRBJ2-5,TRBV6-1,CASSPPGQGIETQYF,TGTGCCAGCAGCCCCCCGGGACAGGGGATAGAGACCCAGTACTTC
few,TRBD2,TRBJ2-3,TRBV5-1,CASSWGSSGPTDTQYF,TGCGCCAGCAGCTGGGGGTCTAGCGGTCCCACAGATACGCAGTATTTT